The 11 T cell receptor beta chains presented below share a single source sample, sequenced in a study of OX40 agonist ivuxolimab in advanced cancers. Only in-frame clones appear in the TCRdb table, and some are missing; sequencing was by immunoSEQ multiplex PCR. The sample yields about 82,000 clones, over 65% seen once. This material consisted of CD4+ or CD8+ T cells sorted from blood, taken in a trial of the OX40 agonist ivuxolimab. These receptors all come from an adult with an advanced solid tumor such as melanoma, head and neck, liver or kidney cancer.

The rearrangement links TRBV6-5 to TRBJ1-6; D might be TRBD1 (6 bases). Germline CDR1 MNHEY, CDR2 SVGAGI. This CDR3 region has 15 residues. Trimming took 7 bases from V and 8 from J, leaving 18 bases between them. Here the CDR3 DNA reads TGTGCCAGCACCCGGGACACCCCCCGCGATTCACCCCTCCACTTT. Its protein product is CASTRDTPRDSPLHF.

The V and J genes are TRBV7-8 and TRBJ2-3, with 15 bases aligning to TRBD2. Trimming removed 7 bases from V and 4 bases from J; junction bases left unmatched: 15. The CDR3 is 19 amino acids. Germline CDR1 reads SGHVS; CDR2 reads FQNEAQ. CDR3 in amino acids: CASTLALGTSGGLADTQYF. CDR3 DNA sequence: TGTGCCAGCACCCTAGCCCTCGGGACTAGCGGGGGGCTTGCAGATACGCAGTATTTT.

The chain links TRBV15 to TRBJ2-1; D not resolved. The V end was cut by 1 base, the J end by 0 bases, with 10 bases between. The CDR3 spans 16 residues. Per the germline V gene, CDR1 is LNHNV and CDR2 is YYDKDF (reference sequence). The CDR3 reads CATSRAEPSSYNEQFF. CDR3 DNA: TGTGCCACCAGCAGAGCGGAGCCGAGCTCCTACAATGAGCAGTTCTTC.

The chain is built from TRBV9 and TRBJ1-6, with TRBD1 matching 7 bases. The CDR3 is made up of 16 amino acids. CDR1 and CDR2 (germline): SGDLS, YYNGEE. V lost 0 bases, J lost 2 bases, and 2 bases stayed unmatched. This CDR3 is CASSVEGQPYNSPLHF. CDR3 nucleotide sequence: TGTGCCAGCAGCGTAGAGGGACAGCCCTATAATTCACCCCTCCACTTT.

The rearrangement joins TRBV7-9 to TRBJ1-1; unclear D gene. The germline V gene has CDR1 SEHNR and CDR2 FQNEAQ (reference sequence). The CDR3 loop spans 14 amino acids. The V end lost 8 bases, the J end lost 1 base, and 14 bases lay between the germline ends. The CDR3 nucleotides read TGTGCCAGCGCAGCGCGAATTTCGAACACTGAAGCTTTCTTT. Translating it yields CASAARISNTEAFF.

This clone was seen a handful of times. The chain uses TRBV7-8 and TRBJ1-2; D ambiguous. CDR1 is SGHVS, CDR2 FQNEAQ, per germline. The CDR3 is 15 residues long. Trimming stripped 0 bases from V and 2 bases from J, with 10 bases between. The CDR3 protein is CASSLAVGPNYGYTF. The CDR3 bases are TGTGCCAGCAGCTTAGCGGTCGGACCGAACTATGGCTACACCTTC.

This chain links TRBV5-1 with TRBJ2-2; TRBD2 agrees at 12 bases. V dropped 0 bases and J dropped 3; count of bases not matched to a gene: 6. This CDR3 is built from 18 residues. Germline CDR1 and CDR2: SGHRS and YFSETQ. For the CDR3, the DNA is TGCGCCAGCAGCTTGGCGAGGACTAGCGGGATATACACCGGGGAGCTGTTTTTT. Amino acids: CASSLARTSGIYTGELFF.

The rearrangement joins TRBV7-3 to TRBJ2-1, with 11 bases lining up with TRBD2. This CDR3 has 19 amino acids. Germline CDR1 reads SGHTA; CDR2 reads FQGTGA. The J segment lost 0 bases and the V segment lost 0 bases, leaving 7 bases of the junction unmatched. DNA for the CDR3: TGTGCCAGCAGCTTAACGGTACTAGCGGGGGCCAACTCCTACAATGAGCAGTTCTTC. It translates to CASSLTVLAGANSYNEQFF.

This rearrangement joins TRBV9 to TRBJ2-1; 10 bases are a match to TRBD2. Germline-derived CDR1 and CDR2 are SGDLS and YYNGEE. The V and J ends lost 0 bases and 4 bases, in that order; junction bases with no gene match: 4. The CDR3 runs 16 residues. The CDR3 DNA sequence: TGTGCCAGCAGCGTAGCCGGGACTAGCGCTTACAATGAGCAGTTCTTC. This encodes CASSVAGTSAYNEQFF.

V is TRBV7-2 and J is TRBJ2-5, with D perhaps TRBD2 (5 bases). CDR1 is SGHTA, CDR2 FQGNSA, per germline. Trimming removed 1 base from V and 2 bases from J, with 5 bases in between. The CDR3 covers 13 residues. The CDR3 nucleotides are TGTGCCAGCAGCTTAGGAGGGCAAGAGACCCAGTACTTC. Its protein product is CASSLGGQETQYF.

J is TRBJ2-7 and V is TRBV7-2; 10 nucleotides agree with TRBD2. The V segment lost 5 bases and the J segment 6 bases; nucleotides outside the gene matches: 10. The V gene's germline CDR1 is SGHTA and CDR2 FQGNSA. This CDR3 region has 15 residues. The CDR3, as DNA: TGTGCCAGCAGCCCGAGACCTAGCGGGGGCGGCGAGCAGTACTTC. The encoded protein is CASSPRPSGGGEQYF.